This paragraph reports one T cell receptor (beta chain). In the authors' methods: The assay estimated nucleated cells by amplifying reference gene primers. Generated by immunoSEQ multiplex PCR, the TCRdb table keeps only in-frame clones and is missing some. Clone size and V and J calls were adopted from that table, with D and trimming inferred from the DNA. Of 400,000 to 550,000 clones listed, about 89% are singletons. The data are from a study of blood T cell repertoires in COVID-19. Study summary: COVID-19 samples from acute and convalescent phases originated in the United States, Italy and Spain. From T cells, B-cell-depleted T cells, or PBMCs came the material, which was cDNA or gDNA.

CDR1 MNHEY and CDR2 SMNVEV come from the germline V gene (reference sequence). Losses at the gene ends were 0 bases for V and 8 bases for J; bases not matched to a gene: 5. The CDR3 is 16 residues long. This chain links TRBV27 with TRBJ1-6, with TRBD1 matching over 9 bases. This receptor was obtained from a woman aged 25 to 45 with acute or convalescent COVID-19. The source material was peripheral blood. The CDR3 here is CASSLSDRGRHSPLHF. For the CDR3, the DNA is TGTGCCAGCAGTTTATCGGACAGGGGTCGTCATTCACCCCTCCACTTT.